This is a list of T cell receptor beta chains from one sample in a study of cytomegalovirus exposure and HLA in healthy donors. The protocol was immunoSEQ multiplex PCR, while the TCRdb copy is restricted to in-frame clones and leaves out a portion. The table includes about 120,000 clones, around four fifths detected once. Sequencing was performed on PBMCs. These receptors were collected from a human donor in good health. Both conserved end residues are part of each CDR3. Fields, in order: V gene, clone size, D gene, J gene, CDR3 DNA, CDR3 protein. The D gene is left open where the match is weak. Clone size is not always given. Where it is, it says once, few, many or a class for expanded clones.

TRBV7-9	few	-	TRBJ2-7	TGTGCCAGCAGCCTAAGCGGCACCTACGAGCAGTACTTC	CASSLSGTYEQYF
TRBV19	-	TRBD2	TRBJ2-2	TGTGCCAGTGCAGGGCGGGGGGGCCTTTCCACCGGGGAGCTGTTTTTT	CASAGRGGLSTGELFF
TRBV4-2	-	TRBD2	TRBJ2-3	TGTGCCAGCAGCCAAGATGGGGGGGGTCTGACAGATACGCAGTATTTT	CASSQDGGGLTDTQYF
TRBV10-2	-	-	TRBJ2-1	TGCGCCAGCAGTTTTGGACATCAGTTCTTC	CASSFGHQFF
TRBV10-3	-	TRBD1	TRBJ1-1	TGTGCCATCAGTGACCCTGGACAGGGCGCCACTGAAGCTTTCTTT	CAISDPGQGATEAFF
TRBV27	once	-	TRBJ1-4	TGTGCCAGCAGTTTGGCGGTGGGTGACGAAAAACTGTTTTTT	CASSLAVGDEKLFF
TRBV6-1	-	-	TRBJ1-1	TGTGCCAGCAGTGAAGAAATTGATCCCTTAGCGGGCCGAGGGACTGAAGCTTTCTTT	CASSEEIDPLAGRGTEAFF
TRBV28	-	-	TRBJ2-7	TGTGCCAGCAGTTTCCCCGGGCGGGGCGGGGATTGGTCCTACGAGCAGTACTTC	CASSFPGRGGDWSYEQYF
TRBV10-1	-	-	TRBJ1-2	TGCGCCTTTCGGCTCCGGGTGGTTGGCTACACCTTC	CAFRLRVVGYTF
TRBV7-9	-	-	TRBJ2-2	TGTGCCAGCAGCTGGAGAGTGGGGGGAAACACCGGGGAGCTGTTTTTT	CASSWRVGGNTGELFF
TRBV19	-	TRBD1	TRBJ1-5	TGTGCCAGTAGTATCCTGACAGGGGCAAGTCAGCCCCAGCATTTT	CASSILTGASQPQHF
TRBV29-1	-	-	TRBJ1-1	TGCAGCGTTGGGATGAGGAGCACTGAAGCTTTCTTT	CSVGMRSTEAFF
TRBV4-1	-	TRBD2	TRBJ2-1	TGCGCCAGCAGCCAAGGACTAGCGGGGGGGTACAATGAGCAGTTCTTC	CASSQGLAGGYNEQFF
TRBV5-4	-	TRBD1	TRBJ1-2	TGTGCCAGCAGCAGGGGACAGGGGGCTGGTGGCTACACCTTC	CASSRGQGAGGYTF
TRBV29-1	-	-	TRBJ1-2	TGCAGCGTTCTGGACAATGCGTATGGCTACACCTTC	CSVLDNAYGYTF
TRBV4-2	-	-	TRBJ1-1	TGTGCCAGCAGCCAAGGGGTGGGGACTTTTTGGACTGAAGCTTTCTTT	CASSQGVGTFWTEAFF
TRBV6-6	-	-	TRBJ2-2	TGTGCCAGCAGTCCCGGGTCTAACACCGGGGAGCTGTTTTTT	CASSPGSNTGELFF
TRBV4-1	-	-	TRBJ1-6	TGCGCCAGCAGCCAGGGGTCGGGGCTCCACTTT	CASSQGSGLHF
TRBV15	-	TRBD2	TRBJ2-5	TGTGCCACCAGCAGAGGACTAGCGGGAGAGACCCAGTACTTC	CATSRGLAGETQYF
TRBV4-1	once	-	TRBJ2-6	TGCGCCAGCAGCCAAGACGGCTCTGGGGCCAACGTCCTGACTTTC	CASSQDGSGANVLTF
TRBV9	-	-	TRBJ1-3	TGTGCCAGCAGCGTAGGGGGCTTCTCTGGAAACACCATATATTTT	CASSVGGFSGNTIYF
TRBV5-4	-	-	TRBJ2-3	TGTGCCAGCAGCCCCTCTGGGGCGGCGCAGTATTTT	CASSPSGAAQYF
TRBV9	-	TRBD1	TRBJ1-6	TGTGCCAGCAGCGTAGCAGGGGGGCGTTCACCCCTCCACTTT	CASSVAGGRSPLHF
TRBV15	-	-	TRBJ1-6	TGTGCCACCAGCAGAGATTATGACAGGAGTTCACCCCTCCACTTT	CATSRDYDRSSPLHF
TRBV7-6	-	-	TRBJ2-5	TGTGCCAGCAGCTTAGGGTCCCCCGGGGAGACCCAGTACTTC	CASSLGSPGETQYF
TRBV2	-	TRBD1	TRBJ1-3	TGTGCCAGCAGTTCCACAGGGGGACTTGGAAACACCATATATTTT	CASSSTGGLGNTIYF
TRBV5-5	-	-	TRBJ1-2	TGTGCCAGCAGCTTGGTTCCGGGGGTCCTCTCGAATGGCTACACCTTC	CASSLVPGVLSNGYTF
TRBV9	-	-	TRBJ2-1	TGTGCCAGCAGCGCCGTACAAGGAGGGGAGTTCTTC	CASSAVQGGEFF
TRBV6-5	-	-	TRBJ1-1	TGTGCCAGCAGCCAGGAGGAATGGTTGGGAGCTTTCTTT	CASSQEEWLGAFF
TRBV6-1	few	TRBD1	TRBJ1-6	TGTGCCAGCAGTGAAGGGACAGGGGGGGGATCACCCCTCCACTTT	CASSEGTGGGSPLHF
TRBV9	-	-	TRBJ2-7	TGTGCCAGCAGCGTAGGAATTCAGGGGAGGGGTACGTACGAGCAGTACTTC	CASSVGIQGRGTYEQYF
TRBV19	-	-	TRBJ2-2	TGTGCCAGTAGACCTCTAGGTACCGGGGAGCTGTTTTTT	CASRPLGTGELFF
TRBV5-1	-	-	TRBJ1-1	TGCGCCAGCAGGGAGGGCACTGAAGCTTTCTTT	CASREGTEAFF
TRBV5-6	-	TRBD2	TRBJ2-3	TGTGCCAGCAGCTTGGCGGGGTCCGGGGGGGATACGCAGTATTTT	CASSLAGSGGDTQYF
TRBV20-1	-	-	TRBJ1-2	TGCAGTGGGGGAGCTAACTATGGCTACACCTTC	CSGGANYGYTF
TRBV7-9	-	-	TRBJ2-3	TGTTCCAGCAGCCCCTATACAGATACGCAGTATTTT	CSSSPYTDTQYF
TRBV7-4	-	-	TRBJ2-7	TGTGCCAGCAGCTCCACCCGTATTAGGCAGTACTTC	CASSSTRIRQYF
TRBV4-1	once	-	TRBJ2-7	TGCGCCAGCAGCTCCCTGGGCCGATCCTACGAGCAGTACTTC	CASSSLGRSYEQYF
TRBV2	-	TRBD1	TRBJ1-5	TGTGCCAGCAGCCGGGACAGGATGAGGGTGGAACAGCCCCAGCATTTT	CASSRDRMRVEQPQHF
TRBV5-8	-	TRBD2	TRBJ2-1	TGTGCCAGCAGCTTGTCCGCTAGCGGGGTCAATGAGCAGTTCTTC	CASSLSASGVNEQFF
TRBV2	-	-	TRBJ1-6	TGTGCCAGCAGGAGGACTGTGGGCTCGTATTCACCCCTCCACTTT	CASRRTVGSYSPLHF
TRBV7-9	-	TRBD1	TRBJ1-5	TGTGCCAGCAGCTTATCGACAGGGAATCAGCCCCAGCATTTT	CASSLSTGNQPQHF
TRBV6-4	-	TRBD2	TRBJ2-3	TGTGCCAGCAGTGACTCGACTAGCGGGGGGGCGGATACGCAGTATTTT	CASSDSTSGGADTQYF
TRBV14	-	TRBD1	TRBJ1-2	TGTGCCAGTAGCGAGACCGACAGGGATGTTTATTCTGGCTACACCTTC	CASSETDRDVYSGYTF
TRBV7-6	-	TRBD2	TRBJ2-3	TGTGCCAGCAGCGCAGGGACTAGCGGCACAGATACGCAGTATTTT	CASSAGTSGTDTQYF
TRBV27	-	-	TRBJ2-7	TGTGCCAGCAGTTTGGCCGGGATAGGGTACGAGCAGTACTTC	CASSLAGIGYEQYF
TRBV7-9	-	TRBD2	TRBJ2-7	TGTGCCAGTAGGACTAGCGGGGATTACGAGCAGTACTTC	CASRTSGDYEQYF
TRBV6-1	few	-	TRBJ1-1	TGTGCCAGCTTGAGTTTAACGGACACTGAAGCTTTCTTT	CASLSLTDTEAFF
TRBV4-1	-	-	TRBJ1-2	TGCGCCAGCAGCCAAGACAAGCCTCAGGGCGGTGGAGGCTACACCTTC	CASSQDKPQGGGGYTF
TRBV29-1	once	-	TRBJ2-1	TGCAGCGTAGAGGGGGGGTTGTCTGCCTACAATGAGCAGTTCTTC	CSVEGGLSAYNEQFF
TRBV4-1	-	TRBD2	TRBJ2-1	TGCGCCAGCAGCCAAGGTTTAGCGGGGCGTCTCTGGGAGCAGTTCTTC	CASSQGLAGRLWEQFF
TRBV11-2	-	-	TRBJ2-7	TGTGCCAGCAGTTCTTATAGGGGGAGCACCTACGAGCAGTACTTC	CASSSYRGSTYEQYF
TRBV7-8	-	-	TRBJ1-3	TGTGCCAGCAGCTTACGTACCCAGGGGCTTGCCAGCTCCCGGACCTCTGGAAACACCATATATTTT	CASSLRTQGLASSRTSGNTIYF
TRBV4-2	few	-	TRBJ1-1	TGTGCCGGATCTCAGGGGATCTCGACTGAAGCTTTCTTT	CAGSQGISTEAFF
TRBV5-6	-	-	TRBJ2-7	TGTGCCAGCAGCTACTATGGCCCCGCTACCTACGAGCAGTACTTC	CASSYYGPATYEQYF
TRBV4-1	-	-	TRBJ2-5	TGCGCCAGCAGCCAAAATTTTGAGTTGATTGGGACTCCCACCCAGTACTTC	CASSQNFELIGTPTQYF
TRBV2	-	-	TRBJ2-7	TGTGCCAGCAGTGTATCACAGCAATTCTACGAGCAGTACTTC	CASSVSQQFYEQYF
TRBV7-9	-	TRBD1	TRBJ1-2	TGTGCCAGCAGCTTAGGGCAGGGGGAGCGTGGCTACACCTTC	CASSLGQGERGYTF
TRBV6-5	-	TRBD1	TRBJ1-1	TGTGCCAGCAGTTACGGGACGGGACAGCCAAACACTGAAGCTTTCTTT	CASSYGTGQPNTEAFF